This T cell receptor (beta chain) was captured in a study of cytomegalovirus exposure and HLA in healthy donors. CDR3 size: 12 residues. Germline V CDR1 and CDR2: SQVTM, ANQGSEA. The V and J ends lost 3 bases and 5 bases respectively, with 11 bases between them. The primer mix had 60 Vbeta and 13 Jbeta primers. Clones were sequenced by immunoSEQ multiplex PCR, and TCRdb holds only the in-frame ones, with some missing. The sample yields some 180,000 clones, more than 75% seen once. The source of this sequence is a woman younger than 45 in good health and CMV-seropositive. The rearrangement links TRBV29-1 to TRBJ2-7, with TRBD1 as a possible D gene (5 bases). Sequenced: PBMCs. CDR3 nucleotide sequence: TGCAGCGTTGAGGGGCTAGGGAACGAGCAGTACTTC. The encoded protein is CSVEGLGNEQYF.